Reported below is one TCR beta chain. Its antigen remains unidentified. Sequenced by immunoSEQ multiplex PCR; TCRdb stores in-frame clones only, minus some. The profile shows 80,000 to 90,000 clones, roughly 92% of them singletons. The sample belongs to a study of graft-versus-host responses after intestinal transplantation. As for the study in general: As for transplant type, recipients had multivisceral, liver-intestinal, or isolated intestinal grafts. Recipients across the board were started on anti-thymocyte globulin induction, then kept on tacrolimus and steroids for two to four years.

Findings and limits, study-wide: GvH clones were identified in recipient marrow, with some first appearing in ileum or blood.

The CDR3 runs to 14 residues. Germline lookup yields CDR1 SGHRS and CDR2 YFSETQ. V was cut by 0 bases and J by 6 bases, with 10 bases left in between. The chain uses TRBV5-1 and TRBJ2-1; D ambiguous. This sequence was found in a human donor who received an intestinal transplant. The sample here was unstimulated CD4+ T cells sorted from spleen or lymph node cells, taken before intestinal transplant. The CDR3: CASSLGNGFNEQFF. CDR3 coding DNA: TGCGCCAGCAGCTTGGGCAATGGGTTCAATGAGCAGTTCTTC.